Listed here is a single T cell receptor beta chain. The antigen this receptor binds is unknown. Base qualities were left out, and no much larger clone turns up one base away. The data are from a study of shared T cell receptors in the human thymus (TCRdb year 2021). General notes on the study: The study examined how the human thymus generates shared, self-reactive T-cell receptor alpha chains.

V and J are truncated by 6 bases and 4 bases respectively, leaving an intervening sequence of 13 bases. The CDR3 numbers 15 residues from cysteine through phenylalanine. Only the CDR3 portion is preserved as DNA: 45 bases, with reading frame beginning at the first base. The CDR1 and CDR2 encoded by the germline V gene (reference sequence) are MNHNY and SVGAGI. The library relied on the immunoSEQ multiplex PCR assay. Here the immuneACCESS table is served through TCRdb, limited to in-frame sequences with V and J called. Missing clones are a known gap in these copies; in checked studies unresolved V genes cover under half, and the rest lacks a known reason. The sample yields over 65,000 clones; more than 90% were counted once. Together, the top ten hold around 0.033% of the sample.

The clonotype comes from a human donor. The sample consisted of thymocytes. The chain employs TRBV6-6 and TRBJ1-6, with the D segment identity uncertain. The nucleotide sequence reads TGTGCCAGCAGACTAAAGGCGGCTTATAATTCACCCCTCCACTTT. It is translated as CASRLKAAYNSPLHF.